The next 9 T cell receptor beta chains were all read from a single sample in a study of blood T cell repertoires in COVID-19. Only in-frame clones appear in the TCRdb table, and some are missing; sequencing was by immunoSEQ multiplex PCR. The data contain a few hundred thousand clones, about 88% of them seen just once; the ten biggest clones take up roughly 19%. The sequenced sample consisted of peripheral blood. The receptors derive from a man aged 50 or older with COVID-19, enrolled during active disease.

The chain couples TRBV12-3 or TRBV12-4 to TRBJ1-1; weak D call: TRBD1 (5 bases). The V end lost 6 bases, the J end lost 4 bases, and 12 bases lay between the germline ends. The CDR3 is 13 amino acids. DNA of the CDR3: TGTGCCAGCAGCATAACGCAGGGCACTGAAGCTTTCTTT. As protein: CASSITQGTEAFF.

J is TRBJ2-7 and V is TRBV7-2; 9 bases agree with TRBD1. The CDR3 spans 13 residues. The V gene end was trimmed by 5 bases and the J gene end by 6 bases; junction bases not matched to a gene: 5. Germline values: CDR1 SGHTA, CDR2 FQGNSA. CDR3 sequence reads: CASSTVTGGEQYF. As DNA, the CDR3 is TGTGCCAGCAGCACAGTGACAGGGGGCGAGCAGTACTTC.

Of note for this clone: The same CDR3 also results from other DNA sequences found in this sample. The chain uses TRBV7-2 and TRBJ2-7; 13 bases map to TRBD2. CDR1 is SGHTA, CDR2 FQGNSA, per germline. The CDR3 consists of 15 residues. V lost 5 bases, J lost 2 bases, and 3 bases stayed unmatched. The CDR3 protein is CASSTGTSGAYEQYF. The CDR3 DNA sequence: TGTGCCAGCAGCACTGGGACTAGCGGGGCCTACGAGCAGTACTTC.

V gene TRBV28 combines with J gene TRBJ2-7, with D unresolved. Germline V gene sequence: CDR1 MDHEN, CDR2 SYDVKM. The CDR3 has 12 amino acids. V was shortened by 5 bases and J by 4 bases, with 9 bases between the two germline ends. CDR3 nucleotide sequence: TGTGCCAGCAGTACACTGCGGTACGAGCAGTACTTC. Protein product: CASSTLRYEQYF. The full variable domain, completed using reference TRBV28 and TRBJ2-7, is DVKVTQSSRYLVKRTGEKVFLECVQDMDHENMFWYRQDPGLGLRLIYFSYDVKMKEKGDIPEGYSVSREKKERFSLILESASTNQTSMYLCASSTLRYEQYFGPGTRLTVT.

This clone has only a few counts. The chain recombines TRBV5-4 with TRBJ1-5, with 8 bases fitting TRBD1. Per germline, CDR1 SGHNT and CDR2 YYREEE (reference sequence). J gave up 5 bases and V 4 bases, and 8 bases lay outside the gene matches. The CDR3 length is 15 residues. The CDR3 sequence is CASSPTGGSHQPQHF. DNA for the CDR3: TGTGCCAGCAGCCCAACAGGGGGGTCTCATCAGCCCCAGCATTTT. The full variable domain, its missing parts supplied by reference TRBV5-4 and TRBJ1-5, is ETGVTQSPTHLIKTRGQQVTLRCSSQSGHNTVSWYQQALGQGPQFIFQYYREEENGRGNFPPRFSGLQFPNYSSELNVNALELDDSALYLCASSPTGGSHQPQHFGDGTRLSIL.

The rearrangement joins TRBV2 to TRBJ1-4; tentatively, D is TRBD1 (6 bases). The V gene lost 8 bases and the J gene lost 4 bases, with 17 bases spanning the gap. The germline V gene encodes CDR1 SNHLY and CDR2 FYNNEI. The CDR3 contains 15 residues. The CDR3 region is CASGPQDRINEKLFF. The CDR3 coding sequence is TGTGCCAGCGGTCCTCAAGACAGGATTAATGAAAAACTGTTTTTT.

The chain carries TRBV2 and TRBJ2-7, with D unresolved. The CDR3 extends over 12 amino acids. Germline CDR1 is SNHLY and CDR2 is FYNNEI. Trimming removed 7 bases at V and 2 bases at J, with 9 bases between. DNA for the CDR3: TGTGCCAGCACCTCACTTACCTACGAGCAGTACTTC. Translation: CASTSLTYEQYF.

The chain combines TRBV7-2 with TRBJ1-2; D is undetermined. The CDR3 has 11 amino acids. Trimming cost V 7 bases and J 6 bases, with 9 bases left between them. Germline-derived CDR1 and CDR2 are SGHTA and FQGNSA. The CDR3 nucleotides read TGTGCCAGCACCTCTTTCCATGGCTACACCTTC. It yields the protein CASTSFHGYTF.

This chain connects TRBV6-5 to TRBJ2-7; D might be TRBD1 (6 bases). Trimming took off 5 bases at V and 1 base at J, with 15 bases between the two ends. This CDR3 contains 15 residues. Per the germline V gene, CDR1 is MNHEY and CDR2 is SVGAGI. Here the CDR3 DNA reads TGTGCCAGCAGTCAAATCCAGGGGACATCCTACGAGCAGTACTTC. It translates to CASSQIQGTSYEQYF.